The 26 T cell receptor beta chains given below trace back to one sample, sequenced in a study of immune evolution from preneoplasia to lung adenocarcinoma. Here immunoSEQ multiplex PCR was the method, and the copy in TCRdb shows in-frame clones only, minus some. The table records about 1,900 clones, approximately 84% of them present only once. The material sequenced was FFPE tissue from an adenomatous hyperplasia lung lesion. Subset defined: atypical adenomatous hyperplasia (AAH), lung preneoplasia. The receptor source for this set is an older donor with lung adenocarcinoma.

The rearrangement joins TRBV11-2 to TRBJ2-3; a possible D gene is TRBD2 (6 bases). V was pared by 3 bases and J by 2 bases, with 15 bases between. This CDR3 is built from 16 residues. Germline assignment: CDR1 SGHAT and CDR2 FQNNGV. CDR3 nucleotide sequence: TGTGCCAGCAGCTTTTTCCAGCGGGCCGACACAGATACGCAGTATTTT. Protein: CASSFFQRADTDTQYF.

This chain connects TRBV15 to TRBJ2-7; 8 bases fit TRBD1. This CDR3 region has 14 residues. The junction had 5 bases not matched to a gene; V was cut back by 6 bases and J by 1 base. CDR1 and CDR2 from the germline V gene are LNHNV and YYDKDF (reference sequence). In nucleotides, the CDR3 is TGTGCCACCAGAGTAGGACAGGGATCCTACGAGCAGTACTTC. It is translated as CATRVGQGSYEQYF.

The chain uses TRBV5-4 and TRBJ2-3; tentative D call: TRBD1 (6 bases). CDR1 SGHNT and CDR2 YYREEE come from the germline V gene (reference sequence). V lost 5 bases and J lost 0, with 7 bases in between. This CDR3 region has 13 residues. DNA for the CDR3: TGTGCCAGCAGTGGACAGAGCACAGATACGCAGTATTTT. This codes for CASSGQSTDTQYF.

This clone appeared a few times. CDR3 nucleotides: TGTGCCAGCAGCCAATTTTACGAGCAGTACTTC. Its protein is CASSQFYEQYF. The V call is TRBV14, the J call TRBJ2-7; D remains ambiguous. Germline V lookup: CDR1 SGHDN, CDR2 FVKESK. V dropped 2 bases and J dropped 4 bases, with 3 bases sitting between them. The CDR3 is 11 amino acids.

V is TRBV6-5 and J is TRBJ2-1, with D possibly matching TRBD2 (5 bases). The germline CDR1 and CDR2 sequences are MNHEY and SVGAGI. The V gene lost 10 bases and the J gene lost 6 bases, with 13 bases spanning the gap. The CDR3 totals 12 residues. CDR3 sequence reads: CATTLGSNEQFF. CDR3 nucleotides: TGTGCCACCACGTTGGGGAGCAATGAGCAGTTCTTC.

This chain uses TRBV11-2 with TRBJ1-1; 8 bases map to TRBD1. The junction had 10 bases not matched to a gene; V was cut back by 2 bases and J by 5 bases. CDR3 length equals 16 residues. CDR1 and CDR2 (germline): SGHAT, FQNNGV. The CDR3 DNA follows: TGTGCCAGCAGCTTACGGTTCCGGACAGGGTTTACTGAAGCTTTCTTT. Translating gives CASSLRFRTGFTEAFF.

CDR3 loop: CASSVDRPGGSGNTIYF. CDR3 coding DNA: TGTGCCAGCAGCGTAGACCGCCCAGGGGGGTCTGGAAACACCATATATTTT. The chain links TRBV9 to TRBJ1-3; 7 nucleotides match TRBD1. This CDR3 comprises 17 residues. Germline V gene data show CDR1 as SGDLS and CDR2 as YYNGEE. The ends lost 0 bases at V and 1 base at J; junction bases unmatched: 7.

The genes are TRBV11-2 and TRBJ2-1; possible D gene TRBD2, 5 bases. Per the germline V gene, CDR1 is SGHAT and CDR2 is FQNNGV. The CDR3 sequence is 15 residues long. V shed 5 bases and J shed 1 base, with 12 bases lying between them. The CDR3 is CASSEDTGSYNEQFF. The CDR3 DNA reads TGTGCCAGCAGCGAGGATACGGGGTCCTACAATGAGCAGTTCTTC.

V gene TRBV10-2 combines with J gene TRBJ2-7; TRBD2 is a possible D gene (6 bases). The CDR3 is 16 residues long. V lost 6 bases and J lost 7, with 25 bases in between. CDR1 is WSHSY and CDR2 is SAAADI in the germline V gene. CDR3 sequence: CASRQTEGTLLDEQYF. The CDR3 DNA sequence: TGCGCCAGCAGGCAAACGGAGGGGACTCTTTTGGATGAGCAGTACTTC.

The chain carries TRBV5-4 and TRBJ2-1; TRBD2 matches at 13 bases. The V gene end was trimmed by 3 bases and the J gene end by 0 bases; junction bases not matched to a gene: 6. CDR1 and CDR2 (germline): SGHNT, YYREEE (reference sequence). This CDR3 region has 18 residues. CDR3 sequence reads: CASSSGLAGESSYNEQFF. CDR3 nucleotide sequence: TGTGCCAGCAGCTCCGGACTAGCGGGAGAGAGCTCCTACAATGAGCAGTTCTTC.

The chain joins TRBV14 to TRBJ2-2; 9 positions match TRBD1. This CDR3 comprises 16 residues. From germline, CDR1 is SGHDN and CDR2 FVKESK. Losses at the gene ends were 4 bases for V and 3 bases for J; bases not matched to a gene: 6. CDR3 sequence: CASSLLTGGDTGELFF. The CDR3 DNA reads as TGTGCCAGCAGCCTCCTGACAGGGGGAGACACCGGGGAGCTGTTTTTT.

CDR3 amino acids: CASTHLAGGSSYNEQFF. Here the CDR3 DNA reads TGTGCCAGTACGCATCTAGCGGGAGGGAGCTCCTACAATGAGCAGTTCTTC. The V gene is TRBV25-1, the J gene TRBJ2-1; 12 bases fit TRBD2. The CDR3 is made up of 17 amino acids. In germline, CDR1 is MGHDK, CDR2 SYGVNS. The junction had 9 bases not matched to a gene; V was cut back by 9 bases and J by 0 bases. The full variable domain, its missing parts supplied by reference TRBV25-1 and TRBJ2-1, is EADIYQTPRYLVIGTGKKITLECSQTMGHDKMYWYQQDPGMELHLIHYSYGVNSTEKGDLSSESTVSRIRTEHFPLTLESARPSHTSQYLCASTHLAGGSSYNEQFFGPGTRLTVL.

The V and J genes are TRBV2 and TRBJ2-3; D might be TRBD2 (6 bases). The CDR3 spans 15 residues. V lost 1 base and J lost 3, with 11 bases in between. Germline values: CDR1 SNHLY, CDR2 FYNNEI. CDR3 amino acids: CASSEVWEATDTQYF. The CDR3 DNA sequence: TGTGCCAGCAGTGAAGTGTGGGAGGCAACAGATACGCAGTATTTT.

V gene TRBV2 combines with J gene TRBJ2-5; D gene unclear. Trimming removed 5 bases from V and 5 bases from J, with 15 bases in between. Germline lookup yields CDR1 SNHLY and CDR2 FYNNEI. The CDR3 totals 14 residues. The CDR3 region is CASSRKGPGETQYF. The CDR3 bases are TGTGCCAGCAGTCGAAAAGGGCCCGGCGAGACCCAGTACTTC.

This rearrangement joins TRBV18 to TRBJ2-2, with D hard to call. The germline V and J ends were trimmed by 2 bases and 0 bases, with 16 bases remaining between them. The CDR3 is made up of 18 amino acids. CDR1 is KGHSH, CDR2 LQKENI, per germline. The CDR3 region has the DNA TGTGCCAGCTCACCAGGTCTATCGTCAGATACGAACACCGGGGAGCTGTTTTTT. As protein: CASSPGLSSDTNTGELFF.

The chain joins TRBV4-2 to TRBJ2-7; unclear D gene. The germline V gene has CDR1 LGHNA and CDR2 YNFKEQ. The CDR3 loop spans 14 amino acids. Trimming removed 0 bases from V and 0 bases from J, with 6 bases in between. CDR3 loop: CASSQDRNSYEQYF. CDR3 DNA: TGTGCCAGCAGCCAAGACAGAAACTCCTACGAGCAGTACTTC.

V is TRBV10-3 and J is TRBJ2-1, with 8 bases lining up with TRBD2. After removal of 7 bases from V and 0 bases from J, the junction contained 11 bases not matched to a gene. This CDR3 contains 17 residues. Germline lookup yields CDR1 ENHRY and CDR2 SYGVKD. The CDR3 DNA reads as TGTGCCATCAAAGGACTAGCCCACTCTCGCTCCTACAATGAGCAGTTCTTC. Encoded protein: CAIKGLAHSRSYNEQFF.

The CDR3: CASSLAGITDTQYF. CDR3 DNA: TGCGCCAGCAGCTTGGCCGGGATCACAGATACGCAGTATTTT. V usage is TRBV5-1 and J usage is TRBJ2-3, with a possible D match to TRBD2 (5 bases). V lost 0 bases, J lost 2 bases, and 7 bases lay in between. The CDR3 length is 14 residues. CDR1 and CDR2 from the germline V gene are SGHRS and YFSETQ. Drawing the rest from reference TRBV5-1 and TRBJ2-3, the complete variable domain is KAGVTQTPRYLIKTRGQQVTLSCSPISGHRSVSWYQQTPGQGLQFLFEYFSETQRNKGNFPGRFSGRQFSNSRSEMNVSTLELGDSALYLCASSLAGITDTQYFGPGTRLTVL.

This clone has only one observation. V gene TRBV5-4 combines with J gene TRBJ2-5, with no clear D. The CDR3 length is 13 residues. Trimming removed 0 bases at V and 2 bases at J, with 5 bases between. CDR1 is SGHNT, CDR2 YYREEE, per germline (reference sequence). CDR3 nucleotides: TGTGCCAGCAGCTTGGTCCCACAAGAGACCCAGTACTTC. It is translated as CASSLVPQETQYF.

The rearrangement links TRBV29-1 to TRBJ1-4; D is undetermined. CDR1 and CDR2 (germline): SQVTM, ANQGSEA. There are 14 residues in the CDR3. V lost 7 bases, J lost 0 bases, and 12 bases lay in between. CDR3 sequence: CSAASTTTNEKLFF. For the CDR3, the DNA is TGCAGCGCCGCATCAACCACAACTAATGAAAAACTGTTTTTT.

The V gene is TRBV7-2, the J gene TRBJ2-3, with TRBD2 matching 8 bases. The trim removed 5 bases at V and 1 base at J, leaving 5 bases unmatched. The CDR3 has 15 residues. The V gene's germline CDR1 is SGHTA and CDR2 FQGNSA. CDR3 loop: CASSGGLAGTDTQYF. CDR3 DNA: TGTGCCAGCAGCGGAGGACTAGCAGGCACAGATACGCAGTATTTT.

The V call is TRBV27, the J call TRBJ2-3; 8 bases agree with TRBD2. CDR1 MNHEY and CDR2 SMNVEV come from the germline V gene (reference sequence). CDR3 length: 13 residues. V shed 3 bases and J 15 bases; nucleotides not matched to a gene: 11. As DNA, the CDR3 is TGTGCCAGCAGTTTCACCACTAGCGGAAAAAGATATTTT. This translates into CASSFTTSGKRYF.

The V gene is TRBV18, the J gene TRBJ2-1; tentative D call: TRBD2 (6 bases). This CDR3 spans 14 amino acids. V was shortened by 2 bases and J by 6 bases, with 11 bases between the two germline ends. Germline loops: CDR1 KGHSH, CDR2 LQKENI. The CDR3 DNA is TGTGCCAGCTCACCAAGGGTAGCGGCCAATGAGCAGTTCTTC. Protein: CASSPRVAANEQFF.

V and J are TRBV2 and TRBJ2-3, with 13 bases that match TRBD2. Germline CDR1 is SNHLY and CDR2 is FYNNEI. The CDR3 extends over 17 amino acids. Trimming at V came to 6 bases and at J to 5 bases, leaving 11 bases not matched to a gene. CDR3 bases: TGTGCCAGCAGCAATGTACTAGCGGGAGGGCCAGGAGATACGCAGTATTTT. Amino acids: CASSNVLAGGPGDTQYF.

The chain links TRBV28 to TRBJ2-3, with D perhaps TRBD2 (6 bases). The germline V and J ends were trimmed by 6 bases and 7 bases, with 17 bases remaining between them. The CDR3 is 14 amino acids. The germline V gene has CDR1 MDHEN and CDR2 SYDVKM. The chain's CDR3 is CASSRSEGRHTQYF. The CDR3 nucleotides are TGTGCCAGCAGCCGCTCGGAGGGTCGCCATACGCAGTATTTT.

In its sample, this clone was seen once. The chain is built from TRBV10-3 and TRBJ2-7; unclear D gene. V was shortened by 0 bases and J by 6 bases, with 12 bases between the two germline ends. CDR1 and CDR2 (germline): ENHRY, SYGVKD. The length of the CDR3 is 14 residues. The CDR3 is CAISESRLGFEQYF. The CDR3 coding sequence is TGTGCCATCAGTGAGTCCAGGCTAGGTTTCGAGCAGTACTTC.